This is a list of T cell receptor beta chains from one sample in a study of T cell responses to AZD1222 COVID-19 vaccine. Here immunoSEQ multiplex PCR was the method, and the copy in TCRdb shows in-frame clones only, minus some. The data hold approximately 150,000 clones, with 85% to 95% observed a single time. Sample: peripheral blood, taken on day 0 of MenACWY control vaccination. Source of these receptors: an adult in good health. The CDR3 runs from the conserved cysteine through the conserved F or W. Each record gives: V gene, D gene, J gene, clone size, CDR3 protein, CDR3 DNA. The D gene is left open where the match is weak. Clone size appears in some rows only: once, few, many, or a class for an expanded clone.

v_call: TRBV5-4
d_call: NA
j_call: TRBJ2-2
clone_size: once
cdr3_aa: CASSPTEGRWGGELFF
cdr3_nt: TGTGCCAGCAGCCCCACAGAGGGGAGATGGGGCGGGGAGCTGTTTTTT

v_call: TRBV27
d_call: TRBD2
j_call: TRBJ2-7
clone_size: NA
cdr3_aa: CASSPHQGLADYEQYF
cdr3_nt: TGTGCCAGCAGTCCACACCAAGGACTAGCGGACTACGAGCAGTACTTC

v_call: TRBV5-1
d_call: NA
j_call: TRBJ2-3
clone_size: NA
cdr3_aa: CASSLDYSTDTQYF
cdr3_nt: TGCGCCAGCAGCTTGGACTACAGCACAGATACGCAGTATTTT

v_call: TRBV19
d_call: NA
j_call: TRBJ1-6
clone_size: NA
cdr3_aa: CASSTEGPYNSPLHF
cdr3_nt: TGTGCCAGTAGTACGGAGGGCCCCTATAATTCACCCCTCCACTTT

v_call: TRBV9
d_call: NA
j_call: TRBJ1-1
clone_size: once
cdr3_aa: CASSVAPIGGDTEAFF
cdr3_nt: TGTGCCAGCAGCGTAGCCCCAATAGGAGGGGACACTGAAGCTTTCTTT

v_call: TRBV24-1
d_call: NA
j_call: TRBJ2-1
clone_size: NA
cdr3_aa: CATSAPGGTGMNEQFF
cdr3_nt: TGTGCCACCAGTGCCCCCGGGGGGACAGGTATGAATGAGCAGTTCTTC

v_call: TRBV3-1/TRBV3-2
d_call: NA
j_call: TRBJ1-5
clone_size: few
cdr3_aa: CASSQDRYQPQHF
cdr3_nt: TGTGCCAGCAGCCAAGATCGGTATCAGCCCCAGCATTTT

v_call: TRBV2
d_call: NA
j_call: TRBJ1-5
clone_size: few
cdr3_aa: CASRGEGQPQHF
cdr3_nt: TGTGCCAGCCGGGGGGAGGGCCAGCCCCAGCATTTT

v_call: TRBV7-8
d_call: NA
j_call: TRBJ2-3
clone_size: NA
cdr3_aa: CASSRDGTDTQYF
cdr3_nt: TGTGCCAGCAGCCGGGACGGCACAGATACGCAGTATTTT

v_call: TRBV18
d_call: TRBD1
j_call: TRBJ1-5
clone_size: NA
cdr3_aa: CASSGQGNNQPQHF
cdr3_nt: TGTGCCAGCTCGGGACAGGGAAATAATCAGCCCCAGCATTTT

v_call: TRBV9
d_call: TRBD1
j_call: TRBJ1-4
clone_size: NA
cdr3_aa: CASSLGQSNEKLFF
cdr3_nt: TGTGCCAGCAGCCTGGGACAGAGTAATGAAAAACTGTTTTTT

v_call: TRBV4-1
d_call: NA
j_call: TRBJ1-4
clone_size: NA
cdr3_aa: CASSQEYRTNEKLFF
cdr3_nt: TGCGCCAGCAGCCAAGAGTACAGGACTAATGAAAAACTGTTTTTT

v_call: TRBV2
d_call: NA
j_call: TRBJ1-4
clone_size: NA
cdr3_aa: CASSEADGYEKLFF
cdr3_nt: TGTGCCAGCAGTGAAGCGGACGGGTATGAAAAACTGTTTTTT

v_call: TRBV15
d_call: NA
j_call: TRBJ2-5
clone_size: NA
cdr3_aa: CATSRDPGTQETQYF
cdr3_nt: TGTGCCACCAGCAGAGACCCGGGAACGCAAGAGACCCAGTACTTC

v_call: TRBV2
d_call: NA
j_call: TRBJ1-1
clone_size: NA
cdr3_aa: CASSAQVGGTEAFF
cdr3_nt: TGTGCCAGCAGTGCCCAGGTGGGGGGCACTGAAGCTTTCTTT

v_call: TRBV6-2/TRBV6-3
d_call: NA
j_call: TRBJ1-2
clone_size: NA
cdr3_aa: CASSYLRVLGYTF
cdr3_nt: TGTGCCAGCAGTTACTTGAGGGTACTTGGCTACACCTTC

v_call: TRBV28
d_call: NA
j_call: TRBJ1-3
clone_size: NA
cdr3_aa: CASSVAGGGWDTIYF
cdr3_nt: TGTGCCAGCAGTGTCGCGGGGGGAGGATGGGACACCATATATTTT

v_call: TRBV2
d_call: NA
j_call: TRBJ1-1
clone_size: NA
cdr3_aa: CASSEHSLDGAFF
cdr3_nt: TGTGCCAGCAGTGAACACTCTTTAGATGGGGCTTTCTTT

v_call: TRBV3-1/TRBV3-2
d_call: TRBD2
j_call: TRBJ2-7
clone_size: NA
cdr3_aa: CASSQDLLAGVPYEQYF
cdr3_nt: TGTGCCAGCAGCCAAGATCTCCTAGCGGGGGTCCCATACGAGCAGTACTTC

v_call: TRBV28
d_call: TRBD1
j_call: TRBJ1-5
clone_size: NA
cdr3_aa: CASSSGTGFGGNQPQHF
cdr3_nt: TGTGCCAGCAGTTCGGGGACAGGGTTCGGGGGCAATCAGCCCCAGCATTTT

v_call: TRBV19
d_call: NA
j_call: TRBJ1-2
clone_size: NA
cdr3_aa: CASSKGSGYTF
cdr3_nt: TGTGCCAGTAGTAAGGGAAGCGGCTACACCTTC

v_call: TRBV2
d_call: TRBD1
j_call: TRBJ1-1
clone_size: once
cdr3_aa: CASLDRVWVTEAFF
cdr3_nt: TGTGCCAGCCTGGACAGGGTATGGGTTACTGAAGCTTTCTTT

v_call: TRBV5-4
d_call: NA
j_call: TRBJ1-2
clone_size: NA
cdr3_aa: CASSFEANYGYTF
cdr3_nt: TGTGCCAGCAGCTTTGAGGCAAACTATGGCTACACCTTC

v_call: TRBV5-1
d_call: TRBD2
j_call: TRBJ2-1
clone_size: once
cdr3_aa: CASSADLAASYNEQFF
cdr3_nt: TGCGCCAGCAGCGCCGATCTAGCGGCTTCCTACAATGAGCAGTTCTTC

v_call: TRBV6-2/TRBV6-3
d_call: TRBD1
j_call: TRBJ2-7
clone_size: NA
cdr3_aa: CASSLSLDRGSEQYF
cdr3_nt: TGTGCCAGCAGCCTTTCTCTGGACAGGGGAAGCGAGCAGTACTTC

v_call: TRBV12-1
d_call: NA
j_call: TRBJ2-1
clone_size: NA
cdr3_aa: CASSFGQGGTQFF
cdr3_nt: TGTGCCAGCAGCTTCGGACAGGGAGGGACGCAGTTCTTC

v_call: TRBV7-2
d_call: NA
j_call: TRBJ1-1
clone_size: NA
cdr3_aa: CASTPTGGTEAFF
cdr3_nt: TGTGCCAGCACGCCGACGGGGGGGACTGAAGCTTTCTTT

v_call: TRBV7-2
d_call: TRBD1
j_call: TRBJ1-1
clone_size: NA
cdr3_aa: CASSPGQVHTEAFF
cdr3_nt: TGTGCCAGCAGCCCGGGACAGGTTCACACTGAAGCTTTCTTT

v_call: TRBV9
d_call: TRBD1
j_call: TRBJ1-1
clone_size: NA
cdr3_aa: CASSPSTGAVGAFF
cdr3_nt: TGTGCCAGCAGTCCTTCGACAGGGGCGGTGGGGGCTTTCTTT

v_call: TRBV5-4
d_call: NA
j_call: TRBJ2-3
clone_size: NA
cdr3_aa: CASSRIGGPGTDTQYF
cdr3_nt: TGTGCCAGCAGCCGGATCGGGGGCCCCGGCACAGATACGCAGTATTTT

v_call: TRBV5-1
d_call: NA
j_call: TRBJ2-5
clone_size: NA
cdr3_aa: CASRPLADARETQYF
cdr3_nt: TGCGCCAGCAGGCCTTTAGCGGATGCCCGGGAGACCCAGTACTTC

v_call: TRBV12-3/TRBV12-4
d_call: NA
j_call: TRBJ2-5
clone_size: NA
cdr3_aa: CASSSGMQETQYF
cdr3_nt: TGTGCCAGCAGTTCGGGTATGCAAGAGACCCAGTACTTC

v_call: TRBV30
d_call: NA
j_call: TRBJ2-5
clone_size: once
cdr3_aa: CAWSVNTQETQYF
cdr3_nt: TGTGCCTGGAGTGTAAACACCCAAGAGACCCAGTACTTC